The 30 T cell receptor beta chains below come from one sample, sequenced in a study of blood T cell repertoires in COVID-19. Profiled with immunoSEQ multiplex PCR; TCRdb holds only in-frame clones, not every one. This sample yields over 45,000 clones, of which around 67% are seen a single time; roughly 18% belongs to the top ten. Material for sequencing was peripheral blood. These receptors originate from a woman in her 50s with active or convalescent COVID-19.

This rearrangement joins TRBV6-5 to TRBJ1-2; D may be TRBD1 (5 bases). V was clipped by 8 bases and J by 8 bases, with 18 bases between them. CDR1 is MNHEY and CDR2 is SVGAGI in the germline V gene. This CDR3 is 13 amino acids long. In nucleotides, the CDR3 is TGTGCCAGCGGGGTCCATGGAGGGGACGGCTACACCTTC. Translated, it gives CASGVHGGDGYTF.

The V and J genes are TRBV7-6 and TRBJ1-5, with D maybe TRBD1 (5 bases). This CDR3 comprises 18 residues. CDR1 is SGHVS and CDR2 is FNYEAQ in the germline V gene. The V and J ends lost 1 base and 1 base respectively, with 17 bases between them. For the CDR3, the DNA is TGTGCCAGCAGCTTAGGGGGCATGGGTGGGGCAAGCAATCAGCCCCAGCATTTT. Protein: CASSLGGMGGASNQPQHF.

The genes are TRBV19 and TRBJ1-5, with 9 bases matching TRBD1. CDR3 size: 19 residues. Germline CDR1 and CDR2: LNHDA and SQIVND (reference sequence). Trimming at V came to 3 bases and at J to 0 bases, leaving 12 bases not matched to a gene. CDR3 nucleotides: TGTGCCAGTAGTATTCTCGGGACAGGGATTCGAGATAGCAATCAGCCCCAGCATTTT. Translated, it gives CASSILGTGIRDSNQPQHF.

The V gene is TRBV28, the J gene TRBJ2-5, with 7 bases aligning to TRBD1. The CDR3 is 14 residues long. J gave up 8 bases and V 2 bases, and 8 bases lay outside the gene matches. Germline values: CDR1 MDHEN, CDR2 SYDVKM. The CDR3 loop reads CASSLIRDSITQYF. In nucleotides, the CDR3 is TGTGCCAGCAGTTTAATACGGGACAGCATAACCCAGTACTTC.

The chain uses TRBV7-2 and TRBJ1-5; the D is unclear. Trimming cost V 6 bases and J 6 bases, with 12 bases left between them. The CDR3 length is 13 residues. Germline CDR1 SGHTA, CDR2 FQGNSA. The CDR3, as DNA: TGTGCCAGCAGTCAACCCTCGGGTCAGCCCCAGCATTTT. The encoded protein is CASSQPSGQPQHF.

The table lists this clone with a count of one. The chain links TRBV4-2 to TRBJ1-6, with 8 bases that match TRBD1. This CDR3 is 17 amino acids long. Per the germline V gene, CDR1 is LGHNA and CDR2 is YNFKEQ. After removal of 1 base from V and 6 bases from J, the junction contained 8 bases not matched to a gene. For the CDR3, the DNA is TGTGCCAGCAGCCAAGGAGGACAGGGTTATTTTAATTCACCCCTCCACTTT. Its protein is CASSQGGQGYFNSPLHF.

This clone was seen more than once but under ten times. J is TRBJ1-2 and V is TRBV7-9; D possibly corresponds to TRBD1 (5 bases). The CDR3 runs 17 residues. V shed 1 base and J shed 3 bases, with 18 bases lying between them. The germline CDR1 and CDR2 sequences are SEHNR and FQNEAQ (reference sequence). CDR3 region: CASSLGDRGLQHYGYTF. The CDR3 region has the DNA TGTGCCAGCAGCTTAGGGGATAGGGGACTTCAGCACTATGGCTACACCTTC.

On this clone: The junction does not match germline at one end; this may be a read error. The chain couples TRBV2 to TRBJ1-2, with 7 bases lining up with TRBD1. This CDR3 region has 16 residues. Germline CDR1 SNHLY, CDR2 FYNNEI. DNA for the CDR3: TGTGCCAGCACAGACAGGGACTTAACGTCTTTGAGGCCCATTTCTTTC. Protein sequence: CASTDRDLTSLRPISF.

This sequence joins TRBV12-3 or TRBV12-4 and TRBJ1-2; tentatively, D is TRBD1 (6 bases). V was trimmed by 6 bases and J by 5 bases, leaving 10 bases between them. The CDR3 sequence is 12 residues long. The CDR3 nucleotides are TGTGCCAGCAGCGACAGGACTTATGGCTACACCTTC. Encoded protein: CASSDRTYGYTF.

V is TRBV5-4 and J is TRBJ2-7; D might be TRBD1 (6 bases). Trimming stripped 2 bases from V and 9 bases from J, with 15 bases between. This CDR3 comprises 13 residues. Per germline, CDR1 SGHNT and CDR2 YYREEE (reference sequence). Written as DNA, the CDR3 is TGTGCCAGCAGCTTTCAGGGGTCAAGGGTGCAGTACTTC. This sequence encodes CASSFQGSRVQYF. The whole variable domain, filled in from reference TRBV5-4 and TRBJ2-7, reads ETGVTQSPTHLIKTRGQQVTLRCSSQSGHNTVSWYQQALGQGPQFIFQYYREEENGRGNFPPRFSGLQFPNYSSELNVNALELDDSALYLCASSFQGSRVQYFGPGTRLTVT.

The V gene is TRBV19, the J gene TRBJ1-2; 8 positions match TRBD1. The CDR3 sequence is 14 residues long. The germline gives CDR1 LNHDA, CDR2 SQIVND (reference sequence). V lost 1 base, J lost 6 bases, and 4 bases stayed unmatched. The CDR3 sequence: CASSIGGTGDGYTF. CDR3 DNA sequence: TGTGCCAGTAGTATAGGGGGGACAGGCGATGGCTACACCTTC.

CDR3 protein: CAISETLQGLSYEQYF. The CDR3 DNA sequence: TGTGCCATCAGTGAGACTTTACAGGGCCTCTCCTACGAGCAGTACTTC. The V and J genes are TRBV10-3 and TRBJ2-7; maybe TRBD1 (6 bases). The germline gives CDR1 ENHRY, CDR2 SYGVKD. The CDR3 spans 16 residues. The V and J ends lost 2 bases and 0 bases respectively, with 14 bases between them.

The chain recombines TRBV2 with TRBJ2-7; D gene uncertain. This CDR3 contains 11 residues. The germline V gene has CDR1 SNHLY and CDR2 FYNNEI. V lost 5 bases to trimming and J lost 3 bases, with 5 bases between them. The DNA of the CDR3 is TGTGCCAGCAGTTACATCTACGAGCAGTACTTC. It encodes CASSYIYEQYF.

The J gene is TRBJ2-7, the V gene TRBV5-5; 12 bases match TRBD1. CDR1 and CDR2 (germline): SGHKS, YYEKEE (reference sequence). With 4 bases clipped from V and 3 bases from J, the junction kept 8 bases outside the gene matches. This CDR3 contains 16 residues. The CDR3 sequence is CASSPEGQGAFYEQYF. The DNA of the CDR3 is TGTGCCAGCAGCCCGGAGGGACAGGGGGCTTTCTACGAGCAGTACTTC.

This clone has only one observation. J is TRBJ1-1 and V is TRBV24-1, with 8 bases fitting TRBD1. The germline gives CDR1 KGHDR, CDR2 SFDVKD. The CDR3 runs to 14 residues. J lost 4 bases, V lost 7 bases, and 7 bases had no gene match. The CDR3 DNA sequence: TGTGCCACCAGGGCAGGGGGCGCGAGCACTGAAGCTTTCTTT. Amino acids: CATRAGGASTEAFF.

DNA of the CDR3: TGTGCCAGTAGTAGGGGACAGCAAAGATGGAGCAATCAGCCCCAGCATTTT. Its translation: CASSRGQQRWSNQPQHF. The chain couples TRBV19 to TRBJ1-5; 7 bases agree with TRBD1. This CDR3 has 17 residues. V was pared by 4 bases and J by 1 base, with 10 bases of the junction left unmatched. The germline V gene encodes CDR1 LNHDA and CDR2 SQIVND (reference sequence).

V usage is TRBV6-5 and J usage is TRBJ2-3; possibly TRBD1 for D (6 bases). The CDR3 loop spans 13 amino acids. Germline V gene data show CDR1 as MNHEY and CDR2 as SVGAGI. Trimming took off 4 bases at V and 3 bases at J, with 8 bases between the two ends. The DNA of the CDR3 is TGTGCCAGCAGTTCCCAGGGGACAGATACGCAGTATTTT. This sequence encodes CASSSQGTDTQYF.

Worth noting for this clone: This sample includes further DNA sequences coding for the same CDR3. The J gene is TRBJ2-7, the V gene TRBV11-2, with 11 nucleotides matching TRBD2. The junction had 6 bases not matched to a gene; V was cut back by 5 bases and J by 6 bases. The germline CDR1 and CDR2 sequences are SGHAT and FQNNGV. CDR3 size: 14 residues. Here the CDR3 reads CASSLTGTSGEQYF. In DNA, the CDR3 is TGTGCCAGCAGCCTCACCGGGACTAGCGGCGAGCAGTACTTC.

The CDR3 DNA follows: TGTGCCAGCAGCCAAGCCTCACTCAGGGGGGAGCTGTTTTTT. It codes for CASSQASLRGELFF. The V call is TRBV3-1 (or the pseudogene TRBV3-2), the J call TRBJ2-2; no firm D call. The CDR3 is made up of 14 amino acids. Germline CDR1 reads LGHDT; CDR2 reads YNNKEL (reference sequence). Between the trimmed V and J ends, which lost 1 base and 8 bases, there was a span of 11 bases.

This chain joins TRBV5-5 and TRBJ2-2; D is unresolved. V dropped 1 base and J dropped 7 bases, with 8 bases sitting between them. From germline, CDR1 is SGHKS and CDR2 YYEKEE (reference sequence). CDR3 length equals 13 residues. The CDR3 nucleotides are TGTGCCAGCAGCTTGATGTGGAGCGGGGAGCTGTTTTTT. Translating it yields CASSLMWSGELFF. Full variable domain (outside the CDR3, taken from reference TRBV5-5 and TRBJ2-2): DAGVTQSPTHLIKTRGQQVTLRCSPISGHKSVSWYQQVLGQGPQFIFQYYEKEERGRGNFPDRFSARQFPNYSSELNVNALLLGDSALYLCASSLMWSGELFFGEGSRLTVL.

The chain couples TRBV9 to TRBJ2-7; D perhaps matches TRBD1 (9 bases). CDR1 and CDR2 (germline): SGDLS, YYNGEE. V lost 3 bases, J lost 4 bases, and 20 bases lay in between. This CDR3 contains 16 residues. The CDR3 DNA follows: TGTGCCAGCAGCGCGACAGGGGGGACTAGACAATACGAGCAGTACTTC. Translation gives CASSATGGTRQYEQYF.

This clone showed up just once. This chain joins TRBV2 and TRBJ2-7; D is perhaps TRBD2 (6 bases). Germline CDR1 SNHLY, CDR2 FYNNEI. The CDR3 has 14 residues. V was cut by 1 base and J by 1 base, with 8 bases left in between. For the CDR3, the DNA is TGTGCCAGCAGTGAAGAAGCGGGTTCCTACGAGCAGTACTTC. Translation gives CASSEEAGSYEQYF.

The chain combines TRBV6-1 with TRBJ1-3; D gene uncertain. The CDR3 extends over 15 amino acids. V dropped 2 bases and J dropped 0 bases, with 8 bases sitting between them. Germline V lookup: CDR1 MNHNS, CDR2 SASEGT. Written as DNA, the CDR3 is TGTGCCAGCAGTGAATTTTATTCCTCTGGAAACACCATATATTTT. Translating gives CASSEFYSSGNTIYF.

This clone was observed a single time. The chain combines TRBV9 with TRBJ2-3, with 11 bases lining up with TRBD2. This CDR3 spans 15 amino acids. Germline assignment: CDR1 SGDLS and CDR2 YYNGEE. V gave up 2 bases and J gave up 3 bases; unmatched junction bases: 2. DNA for the CDR3: TGTGCCAGCAGCGTGGGACTAGCGGCTACAGATACGCAGTATTTT. It yields the protein CASSVGLAATDTQYF.

The gene calls are TRBV4-1 and TRBJ1-4, with D possibly matching TRBD1 (5 bases). Deletions cut 4 bases from V and 8 bases from J, with 11 bases between. CDR3 length equals 13 residues. The germline V gene encodes CDR1 MGHRA and CDR2 YSYEKL. CDR3 bases: TGCGCCAGCAGCCCGATAGGGGTCGAAAAACTGTTTTTT. It is translated as CASSPIGVEKLFF.

V is TRBV15 and J is TRBJ1-1; 7 bases line up with TRBD1. J was trimmed by 8 bases and V by 0 bases; bases with no gene match: 6. The CDR3 is 14 residues long. Germline assignment: CDR1 LNHNV and CDR2 YYDKDF (reference sequence). CDR3 sequence (DNA): TGTGCCACCAGCAGAGATATTCGACAGGGAGAAGCTTTCTTT. Amino acid sequence: CATSRDIRQGEAFF.

The chain carries TRBV11-2 and TRBJ2-2, with TRBD2 identical over 8 bases. The germline V gene encodes CDR1 SGHAT and CDR2 FQNNGV. This CDR3 contains 16 residues. V shed 0 bases and J 4 bases; nucleotides not matched to a gene: 4. CDR3 bases: TGTGCCAGCAGCTTAGAACTAGCGGTCTCCACCGGGGAGCTGTTTTTT. Amino acids: CASSLELAVSTGELFF.

This chain links TRBV7-7 with TRBJ2-2; a possible D gene is TRBD2 (7 bases). CDR1 and CDR2 (germline): SSHAT, FNYEAQ (reference sequence). There are 19 residues in the CDR3. Trimming stripped 5 bases from V and 1 base from J, with 23 bases between. CDR3 region: CASSPGRGGGGGNTGELFF. The CDR3 DNA is TGTGCCAGCAGCCCCGGTAGGGGCGGGGGCGGAGGGAACACCGGGGAGCTGTTTTTT.

The chain has TRBV27 and TRBJ2-1, with 8 positions matching TRBD2. Trimming removed 6 bases from V and 2 bases from J; junction bases left unmatched: 9. The CDR3 covers 16 residues. Germline-derived CDR1 and CDR2 are MNHEY and SMNVEV (reference sequence). CDR3 residues: CASRRGLAGPYNEQFF. The CDR3 DNA reads as TGTGCCAGCAGGAGGGGCCTAGCGGGCCCCTACAATGAGCAGTTCTTC.

The chain combines TRBV7-9 with TRBJ2-1; possible D gene TRBD2, 5 bases. The CDR3 is 16 amino acids. Germline V gene lookup returns CDR1 SEHNR and CDR2 FQNEAQ (reference sequence). Between the trimmed V and J ends, which lost 0 bases and 1 base, there was a span of 10 bases. CDR3 in amino acids: CASSLAGRSSYNEQFF. CDR3 DNA: TGTGCCAGCAGCTTAGCGGGGAGAAGTTCCTACAATGAGCAGTTCTTC.